This record covers a single T cell receptor (beta chain). This clone was observed a few times. What this receptor recognizes is not known. No base quality information exists; no much larger clone differs at one position. The CDR3 covers 15 residues, taking in both the cysteine and the phenylalanine. The retained sequence is limited to the CDR3, 45 bases, with the frame set at the first base. The junction shows trimming of 1 base on V and 3 bases on J, plus 10 bases between the germline ends. The germline V gene sets CDR1 to SGHTA and CDR2 to FQGNSA. To be included, a participant needed at least one PBMC sample from before ART initiation plus at least two post-ART samples. Treatment was received in the United States of America by all participants with HIV. Before DNA extraction, cryopreserved samples of about 0.9-11 million PBMC were thawed and then washed. At the time of the earliest PBMC sample, participants with HIV were aged between roughly 20 and 55 years. Per participant, PBMC samples came from 1-4 timepoints prior to ART initiation and 2-8 timepoints following ART initiation, for a median of 7 samples. For every participant, serial HIV viral load, CD4+ T-cell count, ART history and demographic data were obtained. Genomic DNA was extracted from unsorted PBMC with a Qiagen kit on a QIAcube, with processing performed in batches of 12 samples.

These data come from a study of long-term antiretroviral therapy in people with HIV (dated by TCRdb to between 2021 and 2022). With regard to the full study: Collection of the earliest samples took place about a decade ahead of the 2015 WHO recommendation for immediate ART, at a time when ART was typically delayed until CD4 counts fell. Eleven of the 30 participants with HIV were female. A total of around 200 cryopreserved PBMC samples were contributed to the cohort by 30 adults with confirmed HIV infection, with samples collected serially over a mean of roughly six years (range 1-12). No cross-contamination during QIAcube processing was seen in test extractions of a monoclonal T-cell line run alongside roughly 35 polyclonal samples. This retrospective serial study examined whether starting ART and sustained HIV suppression were associated with changes in the composition and diversity of the TRB repertoire in peripheral blood.

The immunoSEQ hsTCRB v3.0 assay was used at survey level resolution to sequence the TRB variable region. The targeted TRB sequencing depth was roughly 35,000-50,000 T-cell genomes per sample. Pooled TRB libraries were sequenced on an Illumina MiSeq with a v3 150-cycle kit. The original methods were these. Repertoire analysis was performed in R inside a reproducible Nextflow workflow that covered QC, data transformation and analysis. LymphoSeq2, an R package for AIRR-Seq data exploration, was used to implement custom analyses. Several samples that yielded fewer than 5000 total TRB sequences were excluded, so that approximately 170 HIV repertoires were analyzed. Among the roughly 200 retained HIV repertoires, more than 55 were collected before ART initiation and 129 after ART initiation. Repertoires were downsampled to 5000 TRB nucleotide sequences, and summary statistics were averaged over 100 downsampling iterations. The analysis kept only TRB sequences whose CDR3 regions were at least seven amino acids long. Diversity was assessed using a clonality score derived from Shannon entropy and using the Gini coefficient. In the repertoire networks, any two of the top 5000 CDR3 amino acid sequences were connected whenever the two sequences differed by an edit distance of one. GLIPH2 predicted antigen specificity groups and MHC restriction for TRB CDR3 amino acid sequences. CDR3 amino acid sequences were matched against VDJdb and McPAS-TCR to flag known CMV, EBV, HIV or tissue antigen associations. Pre-ART, post-ART and control groups were compared with Wilcoxon signed-rank tests and Holm-Bonferroni correction. TCRdb took over this immuneACCESS table, retaining in-frame rearrangements with V and J assigned. Such tables are incomplete; in checked studies, under half of the missing clones stem from an unresolved V gene, and the remainder is unexplained. V and J calls and clone size are copied from that table; D and trimming were computed from the DNA. Within this sample are around 8,600 clones, with 78% of them counted one time only. Around a quarter of the sample lies in the top ten.

The paper's findings and limits, for the study overall: Because pre-ART samples had limited cell numbers, profiling was done on unsorted PBMC rather than on sorted CD4+ and CD8+ T cells. Since PBMC availability was limited, sequencing covered only the TCR beta chain, with no alpha chain pairing. The samples span the years 2004 to 2017, and the ART regimens used at that time may not be as effective as current regimens. Expanded TRB clones identified before ART initiation dominated the repertoire across all time points, though the dominance fluctuated and decreased in many PLHIV after ART. Inferences about post-ART repertoire changes were limited because no data were available on ART adherence, viral resistance or therapy changes. Starting ART was linked to a significant rise in TRB diversity, yet even after long-term ART the diversity remained significantly lower than in transplant donor controls. Narrower CDR3 length ranges were observed in HIV repertoires than in controls, and an antigen-experienced repertoire with only a slight naive shift after ART was suggested by the network structure.

The input for sequencing was unsorted PBMCs, taken 0.6 years before starting antiretroviral therapy. This TCR was sampled from a middle-aged man with HIV. The chain employs TRBV7-2 and TRBJ2-1; the D gene remains uncertain. The DNA reads TGTGCCAGCAGCTTAGGCGGTCCTTTCTACAATGAGCAGTTCTTC. It translates to CASSLGGPFYNEQFF.